This T cell receptor (beta chain) derives from a study of cytomegalovirus exposure and HLA in healthy donors. Across the study: The 130 or so validation repertoires, a later analysis reported, used the same platform as the 550 to 800 first-cohort repertoires.

Germline loops: CDR1 SGHRS, CDR2 YFSETQ. The CDR3 is made up of 15 amino acids. Trimming took 4 bases from V and 0 from J, leaving 12 bases between them. General observations from the study: Published work reported that the classifier diagnosed cytomegalovirus status with high specificity and sensitivity.

In the case of this clone: Its antigen is still unknown.

This table comes from immunoSEQ multiplex PCR, and its TCRdb copy is limited to in-frame clones, with some not included. The sample consists of 100,000 to 150,000 clones, roughly 86% of them appearing once. This receptor was identified in a man younger than 40 in good health and CMV-seronegative. The rearrangement uses TRBV5-1 and TRBJ2-3; a weak D match, TRBD1 (6 bases). Sequences were obtained from PBMCs. The CDR3 DNA is TGCGCCAGCAGCACAACAGGGCTAAGCACAGATACGCAGTATTTT. Translating gives CASSTTGLSTDTQYF.